This T cell receptor (beta chain) came from a study of metastatic and nonmetastatic thyroid tumors. About the study: Repertoire data that came from the blood and tumor or nodule tissue of malignant and benign thyroid patients were compared.

In germline, CDR1 is LGHDT, CDR2 YNNKEL (reference sequence). The CDR3 contains 15 residues. The germline V and J ends were trimmed by 4 bases and 7 bases, with 19 bases remaining between them. Prior to thyroid surgery, none of the patients had received any treatment. TCRdb reassembled clones from the PCR reads with MiXCR. The sample has roughly 4,100 clones; approximately 35% are singletons. A remark on this clone: This same CDR3 is encoded by further DNA sequences in the sample.

The source material was tumor tissue. The V and J genes are TRBV3-1 and TRBJ1-2; D might be TRBD1 (6 bases). The sequence derives from a female donor with papillary thyroid cancer or a benign thyroid nodule (not recorded which). Some clones in this sample may be carry-over from other donors' samples. CDR3 sequence reads: CASSRLLQGEGGYTF. The DNA of the CDR3 is TGTGCCAGCAGCCGTTTACTACAGGGAGAAGGTGGCTACACCTTC.